This T cell receptor (beta chain) appears in the sequencing data of a study of post-analysis software for immune sequencing data. Study-wide background: Relapsing-remitting, secondary progressive and progressive-relapsing forms of multiple sclerosis all featured among disease courses. General study points: Significantly lower normalized Chao1 diversity was found in patients with multiple sclerosis relative to controls.

Worth noting for this clonotype: Its specificity is unknown. One junction end does not reproduce the germline sequence, and a read error may be involved.

Every TCR beta cDNA library bore unique molecular identifiers. With roughly 0.95 to 11 million T cells as the source, a few hundred thousand cDNA molecules resulted. In TCRdb, the PCR reads were re-called with MiXCR into one record per CDR3 protein. The data hold 600,000 to 750,000 distinct CDR3 sequences, with approximately 60% observed a single time. The sequence came from a girl aged 2-10 years with multiple sclerosis. Sequenced input: blood.

CDR3 coding DNA: TGTGCCGGCAGGTTTCAACCGGGACAGGGTTGGGAGACCCAGTACTTC. It is translated as CAGRFQPGQGWETQYF. V and J are TRBV7-2 and TRBJ2-5; 9 bases agree with TRBD1. Germline CDR1 and CDR2: SGHTA and FQGNSA. The CDR3 covers 16 residues.